A single T cell receptor (beta chain) is shown here with its context. Antigen specificity is unknown. Germline assignment: CDR1 SGDLS and CDR2 YYNGEE. The CDR3 consists of 15 residues. V was cut by 0 bases and J by 7 bases, with 13 bases left in between. Alongside a J-beta primer mix, a sample-barcoded 5' primer served in a second PCR lasting 7 to 11 cycles. A template-switch adaptor that had 12 random nucleotides put a tag on each cDNA molecule. TCRdb re-derived calls from the 5' RACE reads in MiXCR, one entry per CDR3 protein. The data hold about a million distinct CDR3 sequences, with approximately 49% observed a single time. Per-sample yields of isolated PBMCs were at least 7 million. This record belongs to a study of blood T cells in healthy people across ages. Study-level results: While age rose, TCR beta diversity per million T cells dropped in a roughly linear way. The authors considered diversity estimates from one million T cells to be underestimates.

The sequence came from a man younger than 40 in good health. The material sequenced was blood. V and J are TRBV9 and TRBJ1-4, with D uncertain. CDR3 loop: CASSVGWGIGEKLFF. The CDR3 DNA reads as TGTGCCAGCAGCGTAGGATGGGGAATCGGTGAAAAACTGTTTTTT.